This T cell receptor (beta chain) emerged from a study of identical twins. Regarding the study as a whole: Conclusions were based on cross-sectional statistical analysis, without following the same donors. Beta clonotypes that were abundant in cord blood contained fewer insertions, a pattern absent from memory repertoires. Diverse VJ usage suggested most zero-insertion clonotypes were not invariant T cells.

It was template switching that added a universal primer site, and there were unique molecular identifiers on the cDNA. TCRdb re-analysed the 5' RACE reads in MiXCR, keeping a single row per CDR3 protein. The table shows some 1,600,000 distinct CDR3 sequences, with about 31% occurring only once. The CDR3 contains 14 residues. To note about this clonotype: Its antigen remains unidentified.

The J gene is TRBJ1-1, the V gene TRBV21-1; TRBD1, as called in the table, went unchecked against the DNA. TRBV21-1 represents a pseudogene. This receptor was obtained from a newborn girl in good health. Sequenced input: cord blood. CDR3 DNA sequence: TGTGCCAGCAGCAAAGTGGGCGGGGACACTGAAGCTTTCTTT. This translates into CASSKVGGDTEAFF.